This paragraph covers one T cell receptor (beta chain) sequence. Its antigen is currently unknown. The data were obtained in a study of monozygotic twins with inflammatory bowel disease. Overall study results and limits: For IBD patients, clonotypes shared with others were fewer than for healthy twins, especially with disease activity.

The germline V gene has CDR1 SGHRS and CDR2 YFSETQ. The CDR3 length is 13 residues. TCRdb re-called the 5' RACE reads; every CDR3 protein appears as one record, without DNA. The specimen's table records about 380,000 distinct CDR3 sequences. The clonotype comes from a human donor with ulcerative colitis or Crohn's disease, or a healthy co-twin of an affected twin (not recorded which). The source material was blood. V and J are TRBV5-1 and TRBJ1-6; TCRdb returns TRBD1, unconfirmable since there is no DNA. The CDR3 protein is CASSMDRVSPLHF. Full variable domain (outside the CDR3, taken from reference TRBV5-1 and TRBJ1-6): KAGVTQTPRYLIKTRGQQVTLSCSPISGHRSVSWYQQTPGQGLQFLFEYFSETQRNKGNFPGRFSGRQFSNSRSEMNVSTLELGDSALYLCASSMDRVSPLHFGNGTRLTVT.